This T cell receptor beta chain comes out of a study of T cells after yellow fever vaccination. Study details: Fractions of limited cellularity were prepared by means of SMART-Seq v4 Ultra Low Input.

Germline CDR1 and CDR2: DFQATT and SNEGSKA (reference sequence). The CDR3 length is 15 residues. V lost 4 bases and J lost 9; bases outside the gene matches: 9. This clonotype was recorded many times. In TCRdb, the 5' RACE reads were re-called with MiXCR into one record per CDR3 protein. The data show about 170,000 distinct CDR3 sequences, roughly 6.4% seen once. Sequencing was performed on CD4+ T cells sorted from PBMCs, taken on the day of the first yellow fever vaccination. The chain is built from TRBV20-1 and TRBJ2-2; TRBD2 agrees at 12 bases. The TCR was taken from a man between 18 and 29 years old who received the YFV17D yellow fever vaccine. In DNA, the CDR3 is TGCAGTGCTACTCTAGCGGGGGGGGTCGGCCGGGAGCTGTTTTTT. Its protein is CSATLAGGVGRELFF.